Below, 26 T cell receptor beta chains from the same sample are listed, as sequenced in a study of cytomegalovirus exposure and HLA in healthy donors. The repertoire was sequenced with immunoSEQ multiplex PCR; TCRdb's copy has only in-frame clones and lacks some. The table lists 150,000 to 200,000 clones, around 88% of them singletons. Sequencing input: PBMCs. The receptors derive from a young woman in good health and CMV-seronegative.

This rearrangement joins TRBV7-9 to TRBJ1-4; D perhaps matches TRBD1 (5 bases). V lost 5 bases to trimming and J lost 8 bases, with 21 bases between them. The CDR3 contains 16 residues. Germline loops: CDR1 SEHNR, CDR2 FQNEAQ (reference sequence). The CDR3, as DNA: TGTGCCAGCAGCGACCTCAGGGAGGGAACGGGAGAAAAACTGTTTTTT. It translates to CASSDLREGTGEKLFF.

The chain couples TRBV14 to TRBJ2-5; D call uncertain. The length of the CDR3 is 11 residues. Per the germline V gene, CDR1 is SGHDN and CDR2 is FVKESK. V lost 5 bases and J lost 5, with 6 bases in between. CDR3 coding DNA: TGTGCCAGCAGCTATAGCGAGACCCAGTACTTC. Amino acids: CASSYSETQYF.

The genes are TRBV19 and TRBJ1-1; 10 bases match TRBD1. V gave up 4 bases and J gave up 5 bases; unmatched junction bases: 4. There are 14 residues in the CDR3. Germline loops: CDR1 LNHDA, CDR2 SQIVND (reference sequence). The CDR3 nucleotides read TGTGCCAGTAGTACCGGGACAGGGGCTACTGAAGCTTTCTTT. Translation gives CASSTGTGATEAFF.

J is TRBJ2-3 and V is TRBV2; 8 nucleotides agree with TRBD2. CDR3 length equals 16 residues. V gave up 6 bases and J gave up 0 bases; unmatched junction bases: 8. Germline CDR1 reads SNHLY; CDR2 reads FYNNEI. CDR3 nucleotide sequence: TGTGCCAGCAGAATGACTAGCGTAACTAGCACAGATACGCAGTATTTT. As protein: CASRMTSVTSTDTQYF.

The V call is TRBV6-4, the J call TRBJ2-7, with D perhaps TRBD2 (5 bases). The germline gives CDR1 MRHNA, CDR2 SNTAGT. The CDR3 loop spans 15 amino acids. The V and J ends lost 3 bases and 5 bases respectively, with 17 bases between them. The CDR3 DNA sequence: TGTGCCAGCAGTGAAGCAGTTGGGTCCGGGAACGAGCAGTACTTC. Protein sequence: CASSEAVGSGNEQYF.

The chain couples TRBV9 to TRBJ2-7; 8 nucleotides agree with TRBD1. There are 16 residues in the CDR3. Germline trimming cut 0 bases from V and 2 bases from J; bases unmatched to any gene: 7. Germline CDR1 and CDR2: SGDLS and YYNGEE. The CDR3 sequence is CASSVDRGSGAYEQYF. CDR3 nucleotides: TGTGCCAGCAGCGTAGACAGGGGGAGTGGGGCCTACGAGCAGTACTTC.

The CDR3, as DNA: TGTGCCAGCAGCCCCCTTGACACCGGGACCTACAATGAGCAGTTCTTC. Its translation: CASSPLDTGTYNEQFF. The chain carries TRBV7-8 and TRBJ2-1, with D tentatively TRBD2 (5 bases). V shed 5 bases and J shed 2 bases, with 16 bases lying between them. Germline V CDR1 and CDR2: SGHVS, FQNEAQ. This CDR3 is 16 amino acids long.

The chain carries TRBV27 and TRBJ2-1, with D uncertain. Germline assignment: CDR1 MNHEY and CDR2 SMNVEV (reference sequence). The V end was cut by 1 base, the J end by 10 bases, with 17 bases between. This CDR3 spans 15 amino acids. The CDR3 sequence: CASSLYGTNIVEQFF. DNA for the CDR3: TGTGCCAGCAGTTTATACGGTACTAATATTGTGGAGCAGTTCTTC.

V and J are TRBV10-1 and TRBJ1-1; the match to TRBD1 covers 8 bases. V lost 5 bases to trimming and J lost 5 bases; unmatched junction nucleotides: 7. The CDR3 loop spans 14 amino acids. CDR1 and CDR2 (germline): WNHNN, SYGVQD (reference sequence). CDR3 bases: TGCGCCAGCAGTTCCGGACAGGGATTAACTGAAGCTTTCTTT. Protein sequence: CASSSGQGLTEAFF.

This clone was detected only once. The V gene is TRBV5-5, the J gene TRBJ2-7, with D maybe TRBD2 (5 bases). The V end was cut by 4 bases, the J end by 3 bases, with 14 bases between. This CDR3 has 14 amino acids. The germline CDR1 and CDR2 sequences are SGHKS and YYEKEE (reference sequence). The CDR3 loop reads CASSAGHTNYEQYF. The CDR3 DNA sequence: TGTGCCAGCAGCGCGGGTCATACCAACTACGAGCAGTACTTC. Complete variable domain (other parts from reference TRBV5-5 and TRBJ2-7): DAGVTQSPTHLIKTRGQQVTLRCSPISGHKSVSWYQQVLGQGPQFIFQYYEKEERGRGNFPDRFSARQFPNYSSELNVNALLLGDSALYLCASSAGHTNYEQYFGPGTRLTVT.

The CDR3 coding sequence is TGTGCCAGTAGTCCTCTCCAGGGAAAGGAAGAAAAACTGTTTTTT. The encoded protein is CASSPLQGKEEKLFF. V and J are TRBV19 and TRBJ1-4; D perhaps matches TRBD1 (5 bases). Germline assignment: CDR1 LNHDA and CDR2 SQIVND (reference sequence). Trimming pared 5 bases from V and 8 bases from J, leaving 18 bases between. CDR3 length: 15 amino acids.

V and J are TRBV18 and TRBJ1-2; D remains unclear. Deletions cut 6 bases from V and 4 bases from J, with 15 bases between. Looked up from germline, CDR1 is KGHSH and CDR2 is LQKENI. The CDR3 contains 14 residues. The CDR3 nucleotides read TGTGCCAGCTCCCCCGTAGGGAGGAGCTATGGCTACACCTTC. It codes for CASSPVGRSYGYTF.

The rearrangement uses TRBV7-3 and TRBJ1-1; D not certain. With 5 bases removed from V and 1 base from J, the gap between germline ends came to 8 bases. Germline CDR1 is SGHTA and CDR2 is FQGTGA. This CDR3 has 13 amino acids. The CDR3: CASSLKRNTEAFF. For the CDR3, the DNA is TGTGCCAGCAGCCTTAAGAGGAACACTGAAGCTTTCTTT.

This clone was found a few times. V usage is TRBV30 and J usage is TRBJ1-1; D is undetermined. Germline-derived CDR1 and CDR2 are GTSNPN and SVGIG (reference sequence). Trimming left V 2 bases short and J 1 base short, with 8 bases between. The CDR3 is 13 amino acids. The CDR3 sequence is CAWSSRENTEAFF. CDR3 DNA sequence: TGTGCCTGGAGTTCCCGAGAGAACACTGAAGCTTTCTTT.

V and J are TRBV10-3 and TRBJ1-1, with D uncertain. Deletions cut 4 bases from V and 4 bases from J, with 19 bases between. From germline, CDR1 is ENHRY and CDR2 SYGVKD. The CDR3 is made up of 16 amino acids. CDR3 in amino acids: CAISGPRGGGITEAFF. The CDR3 nucleotides are TGTGCCATCAGTGGGCCCCGGGGTGGTGGTATCACTGAAGCTTTCTTT.

This clone has more than one count but fewer than ten. This chain joins TRBV20-1 and TRBJ1-2, with D possibly TRBD1 on 6 matching bases. CDR3 size: 11 residues. Germline assignment: CDR1 DFQATT and CDR2 SNEGSKA (reference sequence). CDR3 DNA sequence: TGCAGACTCGACAGGAACTATGGCTACACCTTC. The encoded protein is CRLDRNYGYTF.

The J gene is TRBJ2-1, the V gene TRBV27; tentatively, D is TRBD2 (5 bases). The germline V gene encodes CDR1 MNHEY and CDR2 SMNVEV (reference sequence). This CDR3 contains 15 residues. The V and J ends lost 8 bases and 9 bases respectively, with 23 bases between them. CDR3 DNA: TGTGCCAGCCATCTTTTCCTCGGGAATACAAGTGAGCAGTTCTTC. It specifies CASHLFLGNTSEQFF.

The chain carries TRBV29-1 and TRBJ1-5; D perhaps matches TRBD1 (6 bases). The CDR3 contains 13 residues. CDR1 and CDR2 (germline): SQVTM, ANQGSEA. Trimming cost V 6 bases and J 0 bases, with 9 bases left between them. The CDR3 DNA sequence: TGCAGCGTGCGGACAGATAGCAATCAGCCCCAGCATTTT. Translating it yields CSVRTDSNQPQHF. The full variable domain, completed using reference TRBV29-1 and TRBJ1-5, is SAVISQKPSRDICQRGTSLTIQCQVDSQVTMMFWYRQQPGQSLTLIATANQGSEATYESGFVIDKFPISRPNLTFSTLTVSNMSPEDSSIYLCSVRTDSNQPQHFGDGTRLSIL.

V and J are TRBV28 and TRBJ1-5; tentatively, D is TRBD1 (6 bases). Trimming took off 1 base at V and 3 bases at J, with 13 bases between the two ends. CDR1 and CDR2 from the germline V gene are MDHEN and SYDVKM. CDR3 length: 16 amino acids. CDR3 in DNA: TGTGCCAGCAGTTTATATCAGGGGCCTATCAATCAGCCCCAGCATTTT. Protein product: CASSLYQGPINQPQHF.

The genes are TRBV15 and TRBJ1-5, with D perhaps matching TRBD1 (5 bases). Per germline, CDR1 LNHNV and CDR2 YYDKDF (reference sequence). This CDR3 comprises 16 residues. Trimming shortened V by 5 bases and J by 7 bases, and 21 bases separated the two germline ends. The CDR3 sequence: CATSGGGSGDPQPQHF. CDR3 coding DNA: TGTGCCACCAGCGGGGGAGGTTCCGGGGATCCACAGCCCCAGCATTTT.

The rearrangement joins TRBV5-1 to TRBJ2-2; D gene unclear. Germline V gene lookup returns CDR1 SGHRS and CDR2 YFSETQ. V was trimmed by 4 bases and J by 3 bases, leaving 10 bases between them. This CDR3 is built from 14 residues. The CDR3 here is CASSARWDTGELFF. The CDR3 nucleotides read TGCGCCAGCAGCGCCAGGTGGGACACCGGGGAGCTGTTTTTT. The whole variable domain, filled in from reference TRBV5-1 and TRBJ2-2, reads KAGVTQTPRYLIKTRGQQVTLSCSPISGHRSVSWYQQTPGQGLQFLFEYFSETQRNKGNFPGRFSGRQFSNSRSEMNVSTLELGDSALYLCASSARWDTGELFFGEGSRLTVL.

The chain employs TRBV9 and TRBJ2-6, with D perhaps TRBD2 (6 bases). The V end was cut by 4 bases, the J end by 4 bases, with 21 bases between. Germline values: CDR1 SGDLS, CDR2 YYNGEE. The CDR3 loop spans 18 amino acids. The CDR3: CASSWGVDRSLGANVLTF. The CDR3 DNA sequence: TGTGCCAGCAGCTGGGGGGTTGACAGATCGCTCGGGGCCAACGTCCTGACTTTC. The variable domain in full, with the rest retrieved from reference TRBV9 and TRBJ2-6, is DSGVTQTPKHLITATGQRVTLRCSPRSGDLSVYWYQQSLDQGLQFLIQYYNGEERAKGNILERFSAQQFPDLHSELNLSSLELGDSALYFCASSWGVDRSLGANVLTFGAGSRLTVL.

The rearrangement joins TRBV7-9 to TRBJ2-3, with no clear D. The CDR3 runs to 13 residues. The germline gives CDR1 SEHNR, CDR2 FQNEAQ (reference sequence). Trimming removed 4 bases at V and 1 base at J, with 6 bases between. In DNA form, the CDR3 reads TGTGCCAGCAGCTCCACTCGCACAGATACGCAGTATTTT. Translating gives CASSSTRTDTQYF.

This clone was counted a single time. J is TRBJ1-4 and V is TRBV6-5; D is uncertain. The ends were cut back, 2 bases at V and 3 bases at J, with 10 bases in the middle. Germline assignment: CDR1 MNHEY and CDR2 SVGAGI. The CDR3 sequence is 15 residues long. The CDR3 bases are TGTGCCAGCAGTTACCTGCGAGGGTCTAATGAAAAACTGTTTTTT. Its protein is CASSYLRGSNEKLFF.

The chain links TRBV5-1 to TRBJ2-1; tentatively, D is TRBD2 (7 bases). The CDR3 has 15 amino acids. Germline V gives CDR1 SGHRS, CDR2 YFSETQ. Deletions cut 2 bases from V and 10 bases from J, with 19 bases between. The CDR3 protein is CASSLARGGAREQFF. For the CDR3, the DNA is TGCGCCAGCAGCTTAGCACGAGGGGGGGCACGCGAGCAGTTCTTC. Combining the CDR3 with reference TRBV5-1 and TRBJ2-1 gives the whole variable domain KAGVTQTPRYLIKTRGQQVTLSCSPISGHRSVSWYQQTPGQGLQFLFEYFSETQRNKGNFPGRFSGRQFSNSRSEMNVSTLELGDSALYLCASSLARGGAREQFFGPGTRLTVL.

The chain carries TRBV30 and TRBJ1-5; TRBD1 is a possible D gene (6 bases). The germline V gene encodes CDR1 GTSNPN and CDR2 SVGIG (reference sequence). V shed 0 bases and J shed 3 bases, with 12 bases lying between them. There are 15 residues in the CDR3. CDR3 region: CAWSVSTGTNQPQHF. CDR3 DNA: TGTGCCTGGAGTGTAAGTACAGGGACCAATCAGCCCCAGCATTTT.